Given below is one TCR beta chain in context. Profiled with immunoSEQ multiplex PCR; TCRdb holds only in-frame clones, not every one. The table records around 88,000 clones, 80% of them present only once. This sample was taken from a study of memory CD4+ T cells and cytomegalovirus serostatus. The sort gate was single viable CD3+CD4+CD8-CD45RO+ cells for memory CD4+ T cells. Germline assignment: CDR1 LGHNA and CDR2 YNFKEQ. The junction had 10 bases not matched to a gene; V was cut back by 4 bases and J by 5 bases. The CDR3 is made up of 15 amino acids. This TCR came from an adult in good health and CMV-seropositive. This sequence joins TRBV4-2 and TRBJ2-7; TRBD1 matches at 8 bases. The sample taken for sequencing was memory CD4+ T cells from blood. CDR3 in DNA: TGTGCCAGCAGCCTTCGTGGTGGACAGGGCGACGAGCAGTACTTC. Translation: CASSLRGGQGDEQYF.